This TCR beta chain was identified in a study of blood T cells in healthy people across ages. The draw of peripheral blood yielded approximately 10 milliliters from each donor. With a J-beta primer mix and a sample-barcoded 5' primer, a second PCR ran about 7 to 12 cycles. TCRdb analysed the 5' RACE reads with MiXCR anew, one entry per CDR3 protein. The table has about 1,000,000 distinct CDR3 sequences, 40% to 45% seen once. The CDR3 is made up of 18 amino acids. Overall study results and limits: Across the age range, TCR beta diversity per million T cells fell in a roughly linear way. With donor CMV status unknown, expanded clonotype changes were possibly confounded.

On this clonotype itself: The antigen is undetermined.

Sequences were obtained from blood. The chain links TRBV21-1 to TRBJ2-6; TRBD2, the table's D call, lacks a check against the DNA. TRBV21-1 represents a pseudogene. This clonotype was sampled from a woman between 55 and 75 years old in good health. The CDR3 loop is CASSMRVGRSSGANVLTF. The CDR3 DNA reads TGTGCCAGCAGCATGAGGGTAGGCCGTAGCTCTGGGGCCAACGTCCTGACTTTC.